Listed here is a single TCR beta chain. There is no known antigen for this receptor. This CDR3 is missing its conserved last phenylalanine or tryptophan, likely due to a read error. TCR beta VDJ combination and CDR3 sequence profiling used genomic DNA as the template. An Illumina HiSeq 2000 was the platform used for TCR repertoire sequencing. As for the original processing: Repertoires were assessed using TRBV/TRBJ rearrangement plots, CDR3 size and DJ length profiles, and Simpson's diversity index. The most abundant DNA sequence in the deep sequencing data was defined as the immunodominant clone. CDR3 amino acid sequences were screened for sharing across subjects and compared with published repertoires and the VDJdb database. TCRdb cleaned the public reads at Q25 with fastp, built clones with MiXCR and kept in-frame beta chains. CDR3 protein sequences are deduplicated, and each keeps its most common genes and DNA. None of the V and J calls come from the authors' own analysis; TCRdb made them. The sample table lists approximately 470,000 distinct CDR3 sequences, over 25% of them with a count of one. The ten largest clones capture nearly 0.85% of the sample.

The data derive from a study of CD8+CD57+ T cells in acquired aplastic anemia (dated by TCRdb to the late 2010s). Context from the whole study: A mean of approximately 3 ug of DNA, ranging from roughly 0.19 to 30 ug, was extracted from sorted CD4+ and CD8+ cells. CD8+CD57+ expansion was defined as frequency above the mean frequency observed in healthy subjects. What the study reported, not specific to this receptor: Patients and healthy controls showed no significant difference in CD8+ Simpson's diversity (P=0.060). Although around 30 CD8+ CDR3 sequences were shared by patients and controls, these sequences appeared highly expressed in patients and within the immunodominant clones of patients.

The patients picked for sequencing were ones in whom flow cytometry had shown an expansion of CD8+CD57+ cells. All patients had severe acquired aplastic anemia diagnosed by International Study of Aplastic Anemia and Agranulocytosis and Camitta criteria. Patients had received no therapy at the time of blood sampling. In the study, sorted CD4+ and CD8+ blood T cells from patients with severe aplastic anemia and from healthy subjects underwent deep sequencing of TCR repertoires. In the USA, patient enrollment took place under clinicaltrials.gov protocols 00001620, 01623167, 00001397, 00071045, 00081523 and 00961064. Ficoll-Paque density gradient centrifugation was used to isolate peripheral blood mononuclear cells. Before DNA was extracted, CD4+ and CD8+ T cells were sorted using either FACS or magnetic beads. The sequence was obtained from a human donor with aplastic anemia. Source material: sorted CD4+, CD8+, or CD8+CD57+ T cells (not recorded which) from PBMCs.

This receptor carries the CDR3 CSARRTGSHSGNTIYS. The DNA sequence follows: TGCAGTGCTAGACGAACCGGGTCGCACTCTGGAAACACCATATATTCT. The rearranged segments are TRBV20-1 and TRBJ1-3, with no reliable assignment of the D segment. Ends included, the CDR3 has 16 residues. Only the CDR3 portion is preserved as DNA: 48 bases, with reading frame beginning at the first base. The junction shows trimming of 2 bases on V and 0 bases on J, plus 14 bases between the germline ends. From the germline V gene (reference sequence), CDR1 is DFQATT and CDR2 is SNEGSKA.